The rows below give T cell receptor beta chains drawn from one sample of a study of T-cell memory formation after mild COVID-19. TCRdb re-derived calls from the 5' RACE reads in MiXCR, one entry per CDR3 protein. The sample yields roughly 400,000 distinct CDR3 sequences, about 24% seen once. Sequenced input: PBMCs or a T cell subset sorted from them (not recorded which). These receptor sequences come from an adult woman who had mild COVID-19 (a few samples of this study predate the infection). Cell type and time point are not known. Both conserved end residues are part of each CDR3. Each record gives: CDR3 length, V gene, CDR3 protein.

CDR3 length: 16; V gene: TRBV6-2/TRBV6-3; CDR3 protein: CASSYSKAPAGGELFF
CDR3 length: 18; V gene: TRBV6-5; CDR3 protein: CASSYSSRVAGTPAEQFF
CDR3 length: 12; V gene: TRBV12-3/TRBV12-4; CDR3 protein: CASSPGTAAEPF
CDR3 length: 12; V gene: TRBV20-1; CDR3 protein: CSAPSRGIEQFF
CDR3 length: 14; V gene: TRBV5-6; CDR3 protein: CASSIGTSQETQYF
CDR3 length: 15; V gene: TRBV7-2; CDR3 protein: CASSLMGRAGEKLFF
CDR3 length: 15; V gene: TRBV11-3; CDR3 protein: CASSLSGQRVEKLFF
CDR3 length: 14; V gene: TRBV18; CDR3 protein: CASSPLAGDNEQFF
CDR3 length: 14; V gene: TRBV24-1; CDR3 protein: CATSDSGTGSRYTF
CDR3 length: 14; V gene: TRBV15; CDR3 protein: CATSARDSDNEQFF
CDR3 length: 16; V gene: TRBV7-8; CDR3 protein: CASSSVGSGGQETQYF
CDR3 length: 13; V gene: TRBV3-1; CDR3 protein: CASRGSGAETQYF
CDR3 length: 15; V gene: TRBV7-2; CDR3 protein: CASSLGLAYTDTQYF
CDR3 length: 14; V gene: TRBV11-2; CDR3 protein: CASSLGTGHDTQYF
CDR3 length: 16; V gene: TRBV27; CDR3 protein: CASSLQAGTGRQPQHF
CDR3 length: 16; V gene: TRBV5-1; CDR3 protein: CASSPTGRKNGDGYTF
CDR3 length: 17; V gene: TRBV7-2; CDR3 protein: CASSPHSTDWAKNIQYF
CDR3 length: 15; V gene: TRBV20-1; CDR3 protein: CSANHGGAPSYEQYF
CDR3 length: 15; V gene: TRBV7-9; CDR3 protein: CASQIYREMEDEQFF
CDR3 length: 14; V gene: TRBV5-1; CDR3 protein: CASMAGRGQYEQFF
CDR3 length: 16; V gene: TRBV6-5; CDR3 protein: CASSRGGPTLTDTQYF
CDR3 length: 15; V gene: TRBV19; CDR3 protein: CASWDGSSGANVLTF
CDR3 length: 18; V gene: TRBV7-9; CDR3 protein: CASSLGPRSTKNTGELFF
CDR3 length: 14; V gene: TRBV19; CDR3 protein: CASSIQGGAGELFF
CDR3 length: 15; V gene: TRBV5-1; CDR3 protein: CASSLEEGRDQPQHF
CDR3 length: 14; V gene: TRBV7-2; CDR3 protein: CASSSGTGGSPLHF
CDR3 length: 14; V gene: TRBV11-1; CDR3 protein: CASSPWGQTGELFF
CDR3 length: 16; V gene: TRBV18; CDR3 protein: CASSSQGLGSVYEQYF
CDR3 length: 15; V gene: TRBV7-8; CDR3 protein: CASSLNAGSADTQYF
CDR3 length: 14; V gene: TRBV12-3/TRBV12-4; CDR3 protein: CASRPRGGKNEQYF
CDR3 length: 17; V gene: TRBV7-8; CDR3 protein: CASSLRGRWTGQETQYF
CDR3 length: 15; V gene: TRBV24-1; CDR3 protein: CATEQTSGNTGELFF
CDR3 length: 17; V gene: TRBV5-1; CDR3 protein: CASSLEAGARGNTEAFF
CDR3 length: 15; V gene: TRBV6-2/TRBV6-3; CDR3 protein: CASRGVTSVTYEQYF
CDR3 length: 15; V gene: TRBV2; CDR3 protein: CASSEIPGGVHEQFF
CDR3 length: 12; V gene: TRBV6-6; CDR3 protein: CASRQWGAEQYF
CDR3 length: 17; V gene: TRBV28; CDR3 protein: CASSFSPGTGLYQPQHF
CDR3 length: 12; V gene: TRBV29-1; CDR3 protein: CSVGGGPYEQYF
CDR3 length: 15; V gene: TRBV15; CDR3 protein: CATSRDPAGGPGQFF
CDR3 length: 14; V gene: TRBV27; CDR3 protein: CASRNAKGPETQYF
CDR3 length: 14; V gene: TRBV7-2; CDR3 protein: CASSLLTSGNEQFF
CDR3 length: 14; V gene: TRBV5-5; CDR3 protein: CASSLRTVGYEQYF
CDR3 length: 14; V gene: TRBV4-3; CDR3 protein: CASSQEWLTYEQYF
CDR3 length: 18; V gene: TRBV3-1; CDR3 protein: CASSQGIPGPDSNQPQHF
CDR3 length: 14; V gene: TRBV2; CDR3 protein: CASSGQGGPYEQYF
CDR3 length: 16; V gene: TRBV24-1; CDR3 protein: CATSDLRTGLGNEQFF
CDR3 length: 16; V gene: TRBV6-1; CDR3 protein: CASIQGLAGVWETQYF